This is a list of T cell receptor beta chains from one sample in a study of identical twins. One entry per CDR3 protein, called by TCRdb with MiXCR from the 5' RACE reads. The sample yields 1,800,000 or so distinct CDR3 sequences, about 31% seen once. Material: cord blood. Receptors originate from a newborn girl in good health. Both conserved end residues are part of each CDR3. A D gene is named only where the DNA matches it firmly. Where a row states a size, it is once, few, many or the class of an expanded clone; other rows omit it.

d_call j_call v_call clone_size cdr3_aa cdr3_nt
TRBD2 TRBJ2-7 TRBV4-1 . CASSQGSGIYYEQYF TGCGCCAGCAGCCAAGGTAGCGGGATATACTACGAGCAGTACTTC
TRBD2 TRBJ2-7 TRBV12-3/TRBV12-4 many CASRSTSGSYEQYF TGTGCCAGCAGGTCGACTAGCGGCTCCTACGAGCAGTACTTC
. TRBJ2-3 TRBV3-1 few CASSQESGGSTDTQYF TGTGCCAGCAGCCAAGAGTCCGGTGGGAGCACAGATACGCAGTATTTT
TRBD2 TRBJ2-1 TRBV29-1 . CSVGLAGGPWNEQFF TGCAGCGTAGGACTAGCGGGAGGGCCGTGGAATGAGCAGTTCTTC
TRBD2 TRBJ2-1 TRBV29-1 . CSFRTSGYNEQFF TGCAGCTTCAGGACTAGCGGCTACAATGAGCAGTTCTTC
. TRBJ1-5 TRBV6-5 . CASRWNQNQPQHF TGTGCCAGCCGATGGAATCAAAATCAGCCCCAGCATTTT
TRBD2 TRBJ2-3 TRBV13 few CASSLKAGGIDTQYF TGTGCCAGCAGCTTGAAAGCGGGAGGGATAGATACGCAGTATTTT
TRBD1 TRBJ2-1 TRBV20-1 . CSAVGQVYNEQFF TGCAGTGCTGTAGGACAGGTCTACAATGAGCAGTTCTTC
. TRBJ1-1 TRBV28 . CASTLVGTEAFF TGTGCCAGCACCCTGGTGGGCACTGAAGCTTTCTTT
TRBD2 TRBJ2-3 TRBV24-1 many CATSDPGLAGTDTQYF TGTGCCACCAGTGACCCGGGACTAGCCGGCACAGATACGCAGTATTTT
. TRBJ2-6 TRBV12-3/TRBV12-4 few CASSRQDSGANVLTF TGTGCCAGCAGCCGACAAGACTCTGGGGCCAACGTCCTGACTTTC
. TRBJ1-2 TRBV6-1 . CASSGWPYGYTF TGTGCCAGCAGTGGTTGGCCGTATGGCTACACCTTC
. TRBJ1-4 TRBV10-3 many CAISDEEKLFF TGTGCCATCAGTGATGAGGAAAAACTGTTTTTT
TRBD2 TRBJ2-1 TRBV12-3/TRBV12-4 few CASSPGGLAGGYNEQFF TGTGCCAGCAGTCCAGGAGGACTAGCGGGAGGCTACAATGAGCAGTTCTTC
. TRBJ2-5 TRBV6-1 few CASTRDFETQYF TGTGCCAGCACCCGGGACTTTGAGACCCAGTACTTC
. TRBJ2-5 TRBV11-1 . CASSQLAYQETQYF TGTGCCAGCAGTCAGCTAGCCTACCAAGAGACCCAGTACTTC
TRBD1 TRBJ2-4 TRBV20-1 . CSASGQGENIRYF TGCAGTGCTTCGGGACAGGGGGAAAACATTCGGTACTTC
. TRBJ1-2 TRBV27 . CACSLGRGYGYTF TGTGCCTGCAGTTTAGGCAGGGGCTATGGCTACACCTTC
TRBD1 TRBJ1-1 TRBV5-1 . CASKKTGETEAFF TGCGCCAGCAAGAAGACAGGGGAGACTGAAGCTTTCTTT
. TRBJ1-1 TRBV29-1 . CSVERGGTVDTEAFF TGCAGCGTTGAAAGGGGGGGGACGGTGGACACTGAAGCTTTCTTT
. TRBJ2-7 TRBV5-1 few CASSPGSPRAYEQYF TGCGCCAGCAGCCCAGGAAGCCCCAGGGCCTACGAGCAGTACTTC
. TRBJ2-7 TRBV2 . CASSESGWEQYF TGTGCCAGCAGTGAGTCAGGGTGGGAGCAGTACTTC
TRBD2 TRBJ2-1 TRBV2 many CASSPGTSVYNEQFF TGTGCCAGCAGTCCCGGGACTAGCGTCTACAATGAGCAGTTCTTC
. TRBJ1-1 TRBV27 few CASSFLTGNTEAFF TGTGCCAGCAGCTTTCTCACAGGGAACACTGAAGCTTTCTTT